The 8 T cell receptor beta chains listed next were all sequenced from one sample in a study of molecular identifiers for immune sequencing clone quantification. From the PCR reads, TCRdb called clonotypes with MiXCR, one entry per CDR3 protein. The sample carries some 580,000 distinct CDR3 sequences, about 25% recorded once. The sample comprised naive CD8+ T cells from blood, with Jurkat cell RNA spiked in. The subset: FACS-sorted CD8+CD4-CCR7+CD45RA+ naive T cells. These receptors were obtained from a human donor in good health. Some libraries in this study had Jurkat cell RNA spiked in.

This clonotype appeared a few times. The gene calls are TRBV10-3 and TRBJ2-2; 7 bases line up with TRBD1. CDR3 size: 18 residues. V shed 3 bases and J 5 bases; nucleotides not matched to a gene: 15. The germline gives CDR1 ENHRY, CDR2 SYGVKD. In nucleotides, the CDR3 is TGTGCCATCAGTGAAATCGACAGGGACATAGTGGTGACCGGGGAGCTGTTTTTT. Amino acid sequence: CAISEIDRDIVVTGELFF.

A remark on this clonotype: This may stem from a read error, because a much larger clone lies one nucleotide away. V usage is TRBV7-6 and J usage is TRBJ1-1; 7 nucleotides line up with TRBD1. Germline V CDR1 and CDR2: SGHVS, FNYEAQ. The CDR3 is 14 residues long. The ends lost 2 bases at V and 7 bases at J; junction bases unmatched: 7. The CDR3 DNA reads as TGTGCCAGCAGCTTATCAAGTGGACAGGTTGAAGCTTTCTTT. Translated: CASSLSSGQVEAFF.

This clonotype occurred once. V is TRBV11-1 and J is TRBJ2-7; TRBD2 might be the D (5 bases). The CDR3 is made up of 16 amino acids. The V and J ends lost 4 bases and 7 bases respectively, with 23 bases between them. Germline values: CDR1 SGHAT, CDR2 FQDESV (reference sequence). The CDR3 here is CASSSGLGPSEGEQYF. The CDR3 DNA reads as TGTGCCAGCAGCTCCGGTCTCGGCCCTTCCGAGGGAGAGCAGTACTTC.

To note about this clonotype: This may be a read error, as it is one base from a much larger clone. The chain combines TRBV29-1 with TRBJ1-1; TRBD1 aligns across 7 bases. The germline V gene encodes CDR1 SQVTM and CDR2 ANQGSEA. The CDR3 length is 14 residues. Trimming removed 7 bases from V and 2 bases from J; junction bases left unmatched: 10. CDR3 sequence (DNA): TGCAGCGCGGACGGGACAGATGGTAACACTGAAGCTTTCTTT. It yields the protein CSADGTDGNTEAFF.

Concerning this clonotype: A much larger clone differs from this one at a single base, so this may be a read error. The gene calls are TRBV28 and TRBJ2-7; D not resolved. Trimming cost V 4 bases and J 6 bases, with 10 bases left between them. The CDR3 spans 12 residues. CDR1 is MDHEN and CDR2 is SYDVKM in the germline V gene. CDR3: CASSSLVCEQYF. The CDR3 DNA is TGTGCCAGCAGTTCTCTGGTGTGCGAGCAGTACTTC.

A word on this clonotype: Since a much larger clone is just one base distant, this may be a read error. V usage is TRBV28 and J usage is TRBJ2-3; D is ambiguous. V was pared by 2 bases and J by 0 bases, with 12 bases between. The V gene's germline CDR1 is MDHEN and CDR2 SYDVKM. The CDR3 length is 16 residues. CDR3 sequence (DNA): TGTGCCAGCAGTTTACTTGGGTTTTCTAGCACAGATACGCAGTATTTT. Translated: CASSLLGFSSTDTQYF. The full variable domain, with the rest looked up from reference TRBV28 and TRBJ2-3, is DVKVTQSSRYLVKRTGEKVFLECVQDMDHENMFWYRQDPGLGLRLIYFSYDVKMKEKGDIPEGYSVSREKKERFSLILESASTNQTSMYLCASSLLGFSSTDTQYFGPGTRLTVL.

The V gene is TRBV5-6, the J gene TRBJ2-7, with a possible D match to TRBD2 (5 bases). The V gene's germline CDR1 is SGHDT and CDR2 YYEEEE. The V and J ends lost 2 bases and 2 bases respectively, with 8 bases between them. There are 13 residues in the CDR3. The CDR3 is CASSFDSAYEQYF. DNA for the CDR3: TGTGCCAGCAGCTTTGATAGCGCCTACGAGCAGTACTTC. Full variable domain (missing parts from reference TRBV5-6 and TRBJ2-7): DAGVTQSPTHLIKTRGQQVTLRCSPKSGHDTVSWYQQALGQGPQFIFQYYEEEERQRGNFPDRFSGHQFPNYSSELNVNALLLGDSALYLCASSFDSAYEQYFGPGTRLTVT.

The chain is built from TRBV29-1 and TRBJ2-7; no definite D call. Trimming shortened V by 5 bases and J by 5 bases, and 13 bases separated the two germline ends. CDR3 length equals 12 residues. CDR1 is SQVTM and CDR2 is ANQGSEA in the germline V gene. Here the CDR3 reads CSVIVGLHEQYF. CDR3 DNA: TGCAGCGTTATTGTAGGGTTACACGAGCAGTACTTC.